The following is a T cell receptor beta chain sequence with its context. Data came from immunoSEQ multiplex PCR; TCRdb stores just in-frame clones and leaves some out. The data contain about 110,000 clones, 65% to 75% of them singletons. The data were taken from a study of blood T cell repertoires in COVID-19. The CDR3 runs 13 residues. Germline assignment: CDR1 KGHSH and CDR2 LQKENI. Trimming at V came to 5 bases and at J to 2 bases, leaving 2 bases not matched to a gene. The TCR comes from a human donor with acute or convalescent COVID-19. The donor label of this sample is uncertain. The sequencing sample was made of peripheral blood. V gene TRBV18 combines with J gene TRBJ1-1; 7 bases line up with TRBD1. The CDR3 region is CASSGDSNTEAFF. CDR3 nucleotide sequence: TGTGCCAGCTCAGGGGACAGTAACACTGAAGCTTTCTTT.